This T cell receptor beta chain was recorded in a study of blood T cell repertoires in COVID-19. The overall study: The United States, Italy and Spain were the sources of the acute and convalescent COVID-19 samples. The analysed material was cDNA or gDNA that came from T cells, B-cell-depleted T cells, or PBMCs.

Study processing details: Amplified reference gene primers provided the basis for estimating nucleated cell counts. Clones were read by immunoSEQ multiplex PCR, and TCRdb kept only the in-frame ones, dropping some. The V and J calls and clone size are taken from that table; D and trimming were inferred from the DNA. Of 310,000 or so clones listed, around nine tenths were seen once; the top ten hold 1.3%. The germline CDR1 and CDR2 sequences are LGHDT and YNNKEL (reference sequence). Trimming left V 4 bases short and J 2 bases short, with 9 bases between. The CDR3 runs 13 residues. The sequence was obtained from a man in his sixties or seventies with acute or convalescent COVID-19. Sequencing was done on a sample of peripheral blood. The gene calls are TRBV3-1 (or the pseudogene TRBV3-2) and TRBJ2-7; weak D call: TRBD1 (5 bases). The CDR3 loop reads CASSPTAAYEQYF. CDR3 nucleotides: TGTGCCAGCAGCCCGACAGCCGCCTACGAGCAGTACTTC.